A single sample gave rise to the 7 T cell receptor beta chains below, sequenced in a study of cytomegalovirus exposure and HLA in healthy donors. PCR was performed using 60 Vbeta and 13 Jbeta primers. The data were produced by immunoSEQ multiplex PCR, yet TCRdb's version contains in-frame clones alone and is incomplete. The top ten hold more than 13% of the sample, which has 150,000 to 200,000 clones, about 75% seen once. Material: PBMCs. These receptors all stem from a man aged 45-65 years in good health and CMV-seropositive.

The J gene is TRBJ1-2, the V gene TRBV7-9, with 7 bases identical to TRBD1. Looked up from germline, CDR1 is SEHNR and CDR2 is FQNEAQ (reference sequence). The CDR3 length is 17 residues. The J segment lost 9 bases and the V segment lost 5 bases, leaving 21 bases of the junction unmatched. This CDR3 is CASSPFLGQELLVSYTF. The CDR3 DNA reads TGTGCCAGCAGCCCGTTCCTAGGACAGGAACTTTTAGTCAGCTACACCTTC.

The rearrangement joins TRBV9 to TRBJ2-7, with a possible D match to TRBD2 (6 bases). The length of the CDR3 is 17 residues. The V gene's germline CDR1 is SGDLS and CDR2 YYNGEE. Trimming cost V 0 bases and J 6 bases, with 22 bases left between them. The CDR3 nucleotides are TGTGCCAGCAGCGTAGGGGGGGTAGCGGTTGGGCGGACCGAGCAGTACTTC. It is translated as CASSVGGVAVGRTEQYF.

J is TRBJ2-1 and V is TRBV11-3; TRBD1 matches at 7 bases. The CDR3 covers 18 residues. Germline CDR1 SGHNT, CDR2 YENEEA. V was pared by 0 bases and J by 3 bases, with 11 bases of the junction left unmatched. This CDR3 reads CASSLEGQSMTNYNEQFF. The CDR3 region has the DNA TGTGCCAGCAGCTTAGAGGGACAGTCGATGACTAACTACAATGAGCAGTTCTTC.

This clone appeared a few times. The V gene is TRBV6-5, the J gene TRBJ2-3; 10 nucleotides align to TRBD1. The V and J ends lost 4 bases and 4 bases, in that order; junction bases with no gene match: 5. This CDR3 is built from 15 residues. The V gene's germline CDR1 is MNHEY and CDR2 SVGAGI. The CDR3 spells CASSFPGTGADTQYF. CDR3 coding DNA: TGTGCCAGCAGTTTTCCCGGGACAGGGGCAGATACGCAGTATTTT.

The V gene is TRBV19, the J gene TRBJ1-1, with TRBD1 identical over 7 bases. From germline, CDR1 is LNHDA and CDR2 SQIVND (reference sequence). CDR3 length equals 18 residues. J gave up 4 bases and V 0 bases, and 14 bases lay outside the gene matches. The CDR3 bases are TGTGCCAGTAGTATAGATAGCCATATCACAGGGGCGGCCACTGAAGCTTTCTTT. Translation gives CASSIDSHITGAATEAFF.

This chain uses TRBV27 with TRBJ2-6; D is ambiguous. The CDR3 loop spans 14 amino acids. The V and J ends lost 3 bases and 0 bases respectively, with 3 bases between them. Germline loops: CDR1 MNHEY, CDR2 SMNVEV (reference sequence). This chain's CDR3 is CASSFNSGANVLTF. CDR3 DNA: TGTGCCAGCAGTTTCAACTCTGGGGCCAACGTCCTGACTTTC. Using reference TRBV27 and TRBJ2-6 for the parts outside the CDR3, the full variable domain is EAQVTQNPRYLITVTGKKLTVTCSQNMNHEYMSWYRQDPGLGLRQIYYSMNVEVTDKGDVPEGYKVSRKEKRNFPLILESPSPNQTSLYFCASSFNSGANVLTFGAGSRLTVL.

The rearrangement links TRBV30 to TRBJ2-3; the match to TRBD2 covers 8 bases. The CDR3 length is 13 residues. Looked up from germline, CDR1 is GTSNPN and CDR2 is SVGIG (reference sequence). The ends lost 4 bases at V and 6 bases at J; junction bases unmatched: 6. The CDR3 spells CAWTGGKVDTQYF. DNA of the CDR3: TGTGCCTGGACGGGGGGGAAGGTGGATACGCAGTATTTT.